This is a list of T cell receptor beta chains from one sample in a study of cytomegalovirus exposure and HLA in healthy donors. Data came from immunoSEQ multiplex PCR; TCRdb stores just in-frame clones and leaves some out. The table includes approximately 100,000 clones, around 75% detected once. The sequenced sample consisted of PBMCs. Receptor source: a man aged 35 to 55 in good health and CMV-seronegative. CDR3s include the opening cysteine and the closing phenylalanine or tryptophan. The order of the fields is D gene, clone size, J gene, V gene, CDR3 protein, CDR3 DNA. The D gene is left open where the match is weak. Some rows have no size entry. The others give once, few or many, or a class for an expanded clone.

D gene: -; clone size: once; J gene: TRBJ2-7; V gene: TRBV5-1; CDR3 protein: CASSFDPAAYEQYF; CDR3 DNA: TGCGCCAGCAGCTTCGACCCAGCGGCCTACGAGCAGTACTTC
D gene: TRBD1; clone size: -; J gene: TRBJ2-3; V gene: TRBV5-4; CDR3 protein: CASSLQGAGTDTQYF; CDR3 DNA: TGTGCCAGCAGCCTACAGGGGGCTGGCACAGATACGCAGTATTTT
D gene: TRBD2; clone size: few; J gene: TRBJ2-1; V gene: TRBV4-2; CDR3 protein: CASSQDWTRNEQFF; CDR3 DNA: TGTGCCAGCAGCCAAGATTGGACTAGAAATGAGCAGTTCTTC
D gene: -; clone size: -; J gene: TRBJ1-2; V gene: TRBV5-1; CDR3 protein: CASSLSMGQVFYGYTF; CDR3 DNA: TGCGCCAGCAGCTTGTCTATGGGGCAGGTTTTCTATGGCTACACCTTC
D gene: -; clone size: -; J gene: TRBJ1-4; V gene: TRBV5-4; CDR3 protein: CASSLPGFNEKLFF; CDR3 DNA: TGTGCCAGCAGCTTGCCAGGGTTCAATGAAAAACTGTTTTTT
D gene: TRBD2; clone size: -; J gene: TRBJ2-3; V gene: TRBV7-2; CDR3 protein: CASSLTSGTDTQYF; CDR3 DNA: TGTGCCAGCAGCCTCACTAGCGGCACAGATACGCAGTATTTT
D gene: TRBD1; clone size: -; J gene: TRBJ1-1; V gene: TRBV6-6; CDR3 protein: CASSQGGQGLTEAFF; CDR3 DNA: TGTGCCAGCAGTCAGGGGGGACAGGGTCTCACTGAAGCTTTCTTT
D gene: TRBD1; clone size: few; J gene: TRBJ1-4; V gene: TRBV19; CDR3 protein: CASSITGGNEKLFF; CDR3 DNA: TGTGCCAGTAGTATCACAGGGGGGAATGAAAAACTGTTTTTT
D gene: -; clone size: -; J gene: TRBJ2-1; V gene: TRBV4-1; CDR3 protein: CASSQVDLVSYNEQFF; CDR3 DNA: TGCGCCAGCAGCCAAGTAGACCTAGTTTCCTACAATGAGCAGTTCTTC
D gene: TRBD2; clone size: -; J gene: TRBJ2-1; V gene: TRBV11-2; CDR3 protein: CASSSFLAGGPKQFF; CDR3 DNA: TGTGCCAGCAGCTCCTTCCTAGCGGGGGGGCCTAAGCAGTTCTTC
D gene: -; clone size: few; J gene: TRBJ2-3; V gene: TRBV7-2; CDR3 protein: CASSLALAQSDTQYF; CDR3 DNA: TGTGCCAGCAGCTTAGCCCTAGCGCAGTCAGATACGCAGTATTTT